These 32 T cell receptor beta chains came from one sample sequenced in a study of shared clonotypes between healthy human individuals. Assay: immunoSEQ multiplex PCR; the TCRdb copy retains only in-frame clones and omits some. The sample has fewer than 600,000 clones; 79% are singletons. Sample: PBMCs. These receptors originate from a woman in her thirties or forties in good health. Some clones in this sample may be carry-over from other donors' samples.

The rearrangement uses TRBV5-1 and TRBJ2-2, with TRBD2 matching over 8 bases. Germline CDR1 reads SGHRS; CDR2 reads YFSETQ. The J segment lost 1 base and the V segment lost 0 bases, leaving 2 bases of the junction unmatched. The CDR3 loop spans 16 amino acids. DNA of the CDR3: TGCGCCAGCAGCTTGGCCGGGACTAGGAACACCGGGGAGCTGTTTTTT. Encoded protein: CASSLAGTRNTGELFF. Full variable domain (rest looked up from reference TRBV5-1 and TRBJ2-2): KAGVTQTPRYLIKTRGQQVTLSCSPISGHRSVSWYQQTPGQGLQFLFEYFSETQRNKGNFPGRFSGRQFSNSRSEMNVSTLELGDSALYLCASSLAGTRNTGELFFGEGSRLTVL.

Notes on this clone: At one end the junction does not follow the germline gene, possibly because of a read error. The V and J genes are TRBV5-1 and TRBJ2-3; 8 nucleotides agree with TRBD2. The CDR3 loop spans 16 amino acids. Germline values: CDR1 SGHRS, CDR2 YFSETQ. The CDR3: CANSLDLAGNTDTQYF. In DNA, the CDR3 is TGCGCCAACAGCTTGGATCTAGCGGGTAACACAGATACGCAGTATTTT.

As regards this clone: The same CDR3 is also encoded by other DNA sequences in this sample. The chain joins TRBV9 to TRBJ2-7, with 7 bases lining up with TRBD1. V trimming: 0 bases; J trimming: 5 bases; junction bases outside the gene matches: 2. The CDR3 sequence is 13 residues long. Germline V gives CDR1 SGDLS, CDR2 YYNGEE. The CDR3 nucleotides are TGTGCCAGCAGCGTAGGTCAGGGGGACGAGCAGTACTTC. Translated, it gives CASSVGQGDEQYF. Full variable domain (outside the CDR3, taken from reference TRBV9 and TRBJ2-7): DSGVTQTPKHLITATGQRVTLRCSPRSGDLSVYWYQQSLDQGLQFLIQYYNGEERAKGNILERFSAQQFPDLHSELNLSSLELGDSALYFCASSVGQGDEQYFGPGTRLTVT.

The rearrangement links TRBV30 to TRBJ1-4, with a possible D match to TRBD1 (5 bases). Trimming stripped 3 bases from V and 0 bases from J, with 17 bases between. The CDR3 sequence is 17 residues long. Germline V gives CDR1 GTSNPN, CDR2 SVGIG (reference sequence). CDR3 nucleotides: TGTGCCTGGAGCGACCTAGGGACCTTGGCAACTAATGAAAAACTGTTTTTT. Translation gives CAWSDLGTLATNEKLFF.

The rearrangement joins TRBV11-1 to TRBJ2-5, with 7 positions matching TRBD1. Losses at the gene ends were 5 bases for V and 5 bases for J; bases not matched to a gene: 8. The length of the CDR3 is 14 residues. CDR1 is SGHAT and CDR2 is FQDESV in the germline V gene (reference sequence). CDR3 in DNA: TGTGCCAGCAGCCCTGGGACAGATGAGGAGACCCAGTACTTC. It codes for CASSPGTDEETQYF.

This chain joins TRBV7-3 and TRBJ2-3; 14 nucleotides align to TRBD2. CDR1 is SGHTA and CDR2 is FQGTGA in the germline V gene. After removal of 5 bases from V and 4 bases from J, the junction contained 11 bases not matched to a gene. This CDR3 spans 18 amino acids. The CDR3 loop is CASSPKGLAGEDADTQYF. The CDR3 region has the DNA TGTGCCAGCAGCCCTAAGGGACTAGCGGGAGAAGACGCAGATACGCAGTATTTT.

The chain couples TRBV4-1 to TRBJ1-6; 7 nucleotides agree with TRBD1. This CDR3 has 14 amino acids. With 3 bases clipped from V and 5 bases from J, the junction kept 1 base outside the gene matches. Germline loops: CDR1 MGHRA, CDR2 YSYEKL. The CDR3 DNA follows: TGCGCCAGCAGCCAGGGACAGAATAATTCACCCCTCCACTTT. It codes for CASSQGQNNSPLHF.

In its sample, this clone was seen a few times. V and J are TRBV9 and TRBJ2-1; 8 nucleotides agree with TRBD1. V trimming: 0 bases; J trimming: 7 bases; junction bases outside the gene matches: 6. CDR1 is SGDLS, CDR2 YYNGEE, per germline. There are 15 residues in the CDR3. The CDR3 spells CASSVGGTGGNEQFF. For the CDR3, the DNA is TGTGCCAGCAGCGTAGGGGGGACAGGCGGGAATGAGCAGTTCTTC. Looking up the rest from reference TRBV9 and TRBJ2-1 gives the full variable domain: DSGVTQTPKHLITATGQRVTLRCSPRSGDLSVYWYQQSLDQGLQFLIQYYNGEERAKGNILERFSAQQFPDLHSELNLSSLELGDSALYFCASSVGGTGGNEQFFGPGTRLTVL.

This clone came up once. The chain uses TRBV6-5 and TRBJ1-2; no firm D call. Trimming removed 6 bases from V and 2 bases from J, with 16 bases in between. The germline V gene encodes CDR1 MNHEY and CDR2 SVGAGI. The CDR3 is 15 residues long. The CDR3 spells CASSRLQRMNYGYTF. CDR3 in DNA: TGTGCCAGCAGCCGACTCCAACGGATGAACTATGGCTACACCTTC.

This clone has more than one count but fewer than ten. This chain connects TRBV11-2 to TRBJ2-2, with D hard to call. Trimming removed 4 bases at V and 5 bases at J, with 8 bases between. CDR1 and CDR2 from the germline V gene are SGHAT and FQNNGV. The CDR3 has 13 residues. CDR3: CASSYVPTGELFF. The CDR3 DNA is TGTGCCAGCAGCTATGTTCCTACCGGGGAGCTGTTTTTT.

V is TRBV11-2 and J is TRBJ2-1; D is possibly TRBD1 (8 bases). Germline loops: CDR1 SGHAT, CDR2 FQNNGV. This CDR3 is 14 amino acids long. Between the trimmed V and J ends, which lost 3 bases and 6 bases, there was a span of 12 bases. The CDR3 DNA reads as TGTGCCAGCAGCTTCGGGGGGACAGGCAATGAGCAGTTCTTC. Protein: CASSFGGTGNEQFF.

This chain links TRBV28 with TRBJ2-4, with D maybe TRBD1 (5 bases). The V and J ends lost 9 bases and 0 bases respectively, with 12 bases between them. Germline V lookup: CDR1 MDHEN, CDR2 SYDVKM. The CDR3 extends over 14 amino acids. CDR3 sequence: CASKTGLAKNIQYF. The CDR3 DNA sequence: TGTGCCAGTAAAACAGGCCTAGCCAAAAACATTCAGTACTTC.

The J gene is TRBJ1-1, the V gene TRBV5-1; possible D gene TRBD1, 6 bases. The CDR3 covers 15 residues. Per the germline V gene, CDR1 is SGHRS and CDR2 is YFSETQ. Trimming took off 0 bases at V and 7 bases at J, with 16 bases between the two ends. CDR3 amino acids: CASSLEGISRGEAFF. The CDR3 region has the DNA TGCGCCAGCAGCTTGGAAGGAATTTCCAGGGGTGAAGCTTTCTTT. Full variable domain (missing parts from reference TRBV5-1 and TRBJ1-1): KAGVTQTPRYLIKTRGQQVTLSCSPISGHRSVSWYQQTPGQGLQFLFEYFSETQRNKGNFPGRFSGRQFSNSRSEMNVSTLELGDSALYLCASSLEGISRGEAFFGQGTRLTVV.

This chain uses TRBV5-1 with TRBJ2-5; 11 bases align to TRBD2. V shed 4 bases, J shed 4 bases, and the junction held 9 bases outside the gene matches. The germline V gene has CDR1 SGHRS and CDR2 YFSETQ. CDR3 size: 16 residues. The CDR3 nucleotides read TGCGCCAGCAGCACCCTACTAGCGGGAGAGGGAGAGACCCAGTACTTC. Translated, it gives CASSTLLAGEGETQYF. The full variable domain, its missing parts supplied by reference TRBV5-1 and TRBJ2-5, is KAGVTQTPRYLIKTRGQQVTLSCSPISGHRSVSWYQQTPGQGLQFLFEYFSETQRNKGNFPGRFSGRQFSNSRSEMNVSTLELGDSALYLCASSTLLAGEGETQYFGPGTRLLVL.

Only one count was recorded for this clone. Here the CDR3 reads CASSPSGEGYEQYF. CDR3 bases: TGCGCCAGCAGCCCGTCAGGGGAGGGCTACGAGCAGTACTTC. The gene calls are TRBV5-1 and TRBJ2-7; weak D call: TRBD2 (7 bases). Germline V gene sequence: CDR1 SGHRS, CDR2 YFSETQ. V was shortened by 4 bases and J by 3 bases, with 14 bases between the two germline ends. CDR3 length equals 14 residues.

The gene calls are TRBV7-8 and TRBJ1-2; D is unclear. Germline-derived CDR1 and CDR2 are SGHVS and FQNEAQ. The CDR3 extends over 12 amino acids. Deletions cut 3 bases from V and 7 bases from J, with 9 bases between. The CDR3 bases are TGTGCCAGCAGCTTCGGACTGTCTGGCTACACCTTC. Its protein product is CASSFGLSGYTF.

The V gene is TRBV6-6, the J gene TRBJ1-2; unclear D gene. Germline CDR1 and CDR2: MNHNY and SVGAGI (reference sequence). The CDR3 is 12 amino acids. With 2 bases removed from V and 5 bases from J, the gap between germline ends came to 6 bases. CDR3: CASSYDLYGYTF. CDR3 in DNA: TGTGCCAGCAGTTACGACCTGTATGGCTACACCTTC.

V is TRBV7-9 and J is TRBJ2-3; 13 bases are shared with TRBD2. Per the germline V gene, CDR1 is SEHNR and CDR2 is FQNEAQ (reference sequence). The J segment lost 5 bases and the V segment lost 3 bases, leaving 2 bases of the junction unmatched. The CDR3 sequence is 15 residues long. CDR3 region: CASSLTSGRQDTQYF. CDR3 in DNA: TGTGCCAGCAGCTTGACTAGCGGGAGGCAAGATACGCAGTATTTT.

The CDR3 DNA reads TGTGCCAGCCAGGGACAGCGAATGGACACTGAAGCTTTCTTT. Translation: CASQGQRMDTEAFF. This chain uses TRBV18 with TRBJ1-1; the match to TRBD1 covers 7 bases. V shed 8 bases and J 3 bases; nucleotides not matched to a gene: 9. From germline, CDR1 is KGHSH and CDR2 LQKENI. The CDR3 totals 14 residues. The variable domain in full, completed from reference TRBV18 and TRBJ1-1, reads NAGVMQNPRHLVRRRGQEARLRCSPMKGHSHVYWYRQLPEEGLKFMVYLQKENIIDESGMPKERFSAEFPKEGPSILRIQQVVRGDSAAYFCASQGQRMDTEAFFGQGTRLTVV.

V and J are TRBV6-5 and TRBJ2-1, with TRBD1 matching 9 bases. This CDR3 is 15 amino acids long. Looked up from germline, CDR1 is MNHEY and CDR2 is SVGAGI. Trimming at V came to 0 bases and at J to 7 bases, leaving 4 bases not matched to a gene. CDR3 coding DNA: TGTGCCAGCAGTTACTCCGGGACAGGGTTTAATGAGCAGTTCTTC. Residues: CASSYSGTGFNEQFF.

This chain links TRBV2 with TRBJ2-1, with D perhaps being TRBD1 or TRBD2 (5 bases each). The V end lost 3 bases, the J end lost 12 bases, and 9 bases lay between the germline ends. Germline CDR1 and CDR2: SNHLY and FYNNEI. The length of the CDR3 is 11 residues. CDR3 sequence reads: CASSDGGGQFF. CDR3 nucleotides: TGTGCCAGCAGTGATGGTGGGGGGCAGTTCTTC.

The chain links TRBV9 to TRBJ2-7, with 9 bases that match TRBD1. V shed 4 bases and J 2 bases; nucleotides not matched to a gene: 7. There are 15 residues in the CDR3. Germline V CDR1 and CDR2: SGDLS, YYNGEE. The chain's CDR3 is CASSSPGTGTYEQYF. The CDR3 DNA follows: TGTGCCAGCAGCTCTCCCGGGACAGGGACCTACGAGCAGTACTTC.

V usage is TRBV5-4 and J usage is TRBJ2-1, with TRBD2 matching 7 bases. Unmatched junction bases numbered 6, after V lost 6 bases and J lost 0 bases. The germline V gene encodes CDR1 SGHNT and CDR2 YYREEE (reference sequence). The CDR3 consists of 15 residues. The CDR3 spells CASTTSASSYNEQFF. CDR3 DNA: TGTGCCAGCACCACTAGCGCGAGCTCCTACAATGAGCAGTTCTTC.

The gene calls are TRBV5-6 and TRBJ2-2; D is unresolved. The CDR3 is made up of 13 amino acids. Trimming shortened V by 3 bases and J by 5 bases, and 8 bases separated the two germline ends. Germline V CDR1 and CDR2: SGHDT, YYEEEE. The CDR3 DNA follows: TGTGCCAGCAGCTCCGTACCTACCGGGGAGCTGTTTTTT. Translated: CASSSVPTGELFF.

The chain has TRBV30 and TRBJ2-2, with D perhaps matching TRBD1 (5 bases). Trimming removed 3 bases at V and 5 bases at J, with 16 bases between. The CDR3 consists of 15 residues. Germline CDR1 is GTSNPN and CDR2 is SVGIG (reference sequence). The CDR3 spells CAWSEGADRTGELFF. CDR3 sequence (DNA): TGTGCCTGGAGCGAAGGGGCCGATAGGACCGGGGAGCTGTTTTTT.

This clone was found a few times. In the same sample, other DNA sequences code for this CDR3. The chain has TRBV28 and TRBJ1-1; D is unresolved. This CDR3 has 13 residues. V was shortened by 3 bases and J by 1 base, with 6 bases between the two germline ends. Germline V CDR1 and CDR2: MDHEN, SYDVKM. The DNA of the CDR3 is TGTGCCAGCAGTTTTAACCAGAACACTGAAGCTTTCTTT. Protein: CASSFNQNTEAFF.

This clone was counted once. The CDR3 DNA is TGTGCCAGCAGCCCCCTGGTGGGAGGCTACAATGAGCAGTTCTTC. Translation gives CASSPLVGGYNEQFF. This sequence joins TRBV11-2 and TRBJ2-1; tentatively, D is TRBD2 (6 bases). The V gene's germline CDR1 is SGHAT and CDR2 FQNNGV. Trimming left V 5 bases short and J 3 bases short, with 14 bases between. The CDR3 length is 15 residues.

The chain is built from TRBV15 and TRBJ2-3; 10 bases agree with TRBD2. Germline V lookup: CDR1 LNHNV, CDR2 YYDKDF (reference sequence). Trimming took 1 base from V and 4 from J; bases not matched to a gene: 5. CDR3 length: 16 amino acids. As DNA, the CDR3 is TGTGCCACCAGCAGAGGAGGGCTAGCGGGAGCAGATACGCAGTATTTT. This sequence encodes CATSRGGLAGADTQYF.

This clone was observed once. Other DNA sequences in this specimen translate into the identical CDR3. V usage is TRBV9 and J usage is TRBJ2-6, with D possibly TRBD2 on 5 matching bases. V was clipped by 0 bases and J by 3 bases, with 7 bases between them. The CDR3 runs to 15 residues. Germline lookup yields CDR1 SGDLS and CDR2 YYNGEE. CDR3 region: CASSVEGSGANVLTF. The CDR3 bases are TGTGCCAGCAGCGTAGAAGGGAGTGGGGCCAACGTCCTGACTTTC.

The CDR3 DNA follows: TGTGCCAGCTCAACCCAGGGGGGCAGGTCCGAGCAGTACTTC. It is translated as CASSTQGGRSEQYF. V gene TRBV18 combines with J gene TRBJ2-7, with D tentatively TRBD1 (7 bases). CDR1 and CDR2 from the germline V gene are KGHSH and LQKENI. The CDR3 length is 14 residues. The V end was cut by 5 bases, the J end by 6 bases, with 17 bases between.

The CDR3 nucleotides are TGCGCCAGCAGTCGACTAGCAGACTCCTACGAGCAGTACTTC. Translating gives CASSRLADSYEQYF. The genes are TRBV10-1 and TRBJ2-7; 7 bases agree with TRBD2. The CDR3 length is 14 residues. CDR1 and CDR2 from the germline V gene are WNHNN and SYGVQD (reference sequence). Trimming took 5 bases from V and 0 from J; bases not matched to a gene: 4.

CDR3: CASRLVRETPTFWTGYEKLFF. CDR3 bases: TGTGCAAGTCGCTTAGTACGGGAGACTCCTACCTTTTGGACAGGGTATGAAAAACTGTTTTTT. This chain links TRBV12-2 with TRBJ1-4; the D call in the table, TRBD1, was not verified against the DNA. TRBV12-2 is given as a pseudogene. CDR3 size: 21 residues.